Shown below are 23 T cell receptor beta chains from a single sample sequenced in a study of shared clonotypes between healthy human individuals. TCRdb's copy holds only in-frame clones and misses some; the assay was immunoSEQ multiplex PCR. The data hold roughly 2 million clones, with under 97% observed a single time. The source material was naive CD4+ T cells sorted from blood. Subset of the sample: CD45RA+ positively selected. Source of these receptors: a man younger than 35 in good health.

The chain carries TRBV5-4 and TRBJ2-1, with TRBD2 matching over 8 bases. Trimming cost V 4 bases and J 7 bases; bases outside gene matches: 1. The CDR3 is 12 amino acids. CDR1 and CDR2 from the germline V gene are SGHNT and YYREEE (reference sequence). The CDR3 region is CASSPSGNEQFF. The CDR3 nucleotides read TGTGCCAGCAGCCCTAGCGGGAATGAGCAGTTCTTC.

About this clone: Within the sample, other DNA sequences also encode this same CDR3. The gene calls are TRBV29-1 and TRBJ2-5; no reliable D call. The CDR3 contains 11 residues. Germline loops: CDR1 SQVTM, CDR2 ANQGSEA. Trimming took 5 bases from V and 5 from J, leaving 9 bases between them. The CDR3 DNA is TGCAGCGTTCTCCCCGGCGAGACCCAGTACTTC. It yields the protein CSVLPGETQYF.

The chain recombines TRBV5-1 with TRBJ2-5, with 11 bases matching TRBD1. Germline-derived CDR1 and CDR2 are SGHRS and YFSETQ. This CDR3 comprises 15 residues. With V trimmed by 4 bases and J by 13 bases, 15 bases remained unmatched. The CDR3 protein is CASSPEGTGGELRYF. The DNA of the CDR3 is TGCGCCAGCAGCCCCGAAGGGACAGGGGGGGAACTTCGGTACTTC.

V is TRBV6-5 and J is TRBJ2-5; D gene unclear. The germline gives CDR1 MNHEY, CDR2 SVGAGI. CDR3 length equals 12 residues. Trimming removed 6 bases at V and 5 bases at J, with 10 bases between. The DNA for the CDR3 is TGTGCCAGCAGCATGACCGGGGAGACCCAGTACTTC. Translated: CASSMTGETQYF.

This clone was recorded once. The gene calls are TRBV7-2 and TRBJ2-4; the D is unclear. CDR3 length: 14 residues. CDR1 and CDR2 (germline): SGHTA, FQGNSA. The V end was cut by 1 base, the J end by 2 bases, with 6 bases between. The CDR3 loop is CASSLGPPKNIQYF. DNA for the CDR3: TGTGCCAGCAGCTTAGGTCCTCCCAAAAACATTCAGTACTTC.

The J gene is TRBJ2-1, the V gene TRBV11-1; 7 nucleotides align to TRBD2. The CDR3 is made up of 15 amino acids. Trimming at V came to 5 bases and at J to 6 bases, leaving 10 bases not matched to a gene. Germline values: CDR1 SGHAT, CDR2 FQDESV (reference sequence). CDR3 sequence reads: CASSPRLAGSNEQFF. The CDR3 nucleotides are TGTGCCAGCAGCCCCCGACTAGCTGGGTCCAATGAGCAGTTCTTC.

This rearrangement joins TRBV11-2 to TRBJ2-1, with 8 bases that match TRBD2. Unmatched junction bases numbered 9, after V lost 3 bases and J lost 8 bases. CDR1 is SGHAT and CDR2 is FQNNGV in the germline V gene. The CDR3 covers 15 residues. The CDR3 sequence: CASSFSGVALDEQFF. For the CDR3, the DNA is TGTGCCAGCAGCTTTAGCGGGGTGGCGTTGGATGAGCAGTTCTTC.

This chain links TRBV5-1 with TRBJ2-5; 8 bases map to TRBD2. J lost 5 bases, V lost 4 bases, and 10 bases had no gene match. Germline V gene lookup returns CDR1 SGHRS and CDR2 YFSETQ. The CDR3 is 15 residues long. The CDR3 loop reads CASSLGTRGSETQYF. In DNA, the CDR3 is TGCGCCAGCAGCCTCGGGACTAGGGGGTCGGAGACCCAGTACTTC.

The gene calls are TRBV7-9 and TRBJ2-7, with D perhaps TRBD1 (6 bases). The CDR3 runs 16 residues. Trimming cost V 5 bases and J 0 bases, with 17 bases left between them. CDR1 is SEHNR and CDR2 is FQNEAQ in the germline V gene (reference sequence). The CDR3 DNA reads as TGTGCCAGCAGCGGCAACCGGGACACGTTCTCCTACGAGCAGTACTTC. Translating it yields CASSGNRDTFSYEQYF. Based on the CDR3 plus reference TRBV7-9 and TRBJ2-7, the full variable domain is DTGVSQNPRHKITKRGQNVTFRCDPISEHNRLYWYRQTLGQGPEFLTYFQNEAQLEKSRLLSDRFSAERPKGSFSTLEIQRTEQGDSAMYLCASSGNRDTFSYEQYFGPGTRLTVT.

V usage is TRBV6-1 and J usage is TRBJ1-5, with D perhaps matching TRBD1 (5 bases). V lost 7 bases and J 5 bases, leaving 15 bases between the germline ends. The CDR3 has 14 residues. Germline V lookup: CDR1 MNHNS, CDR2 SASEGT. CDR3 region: CASIPAMGHQPQHF. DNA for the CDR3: TGTGCCAGCATTCCGGCAATGGGGCATCAGCCCCAGCATTTT.

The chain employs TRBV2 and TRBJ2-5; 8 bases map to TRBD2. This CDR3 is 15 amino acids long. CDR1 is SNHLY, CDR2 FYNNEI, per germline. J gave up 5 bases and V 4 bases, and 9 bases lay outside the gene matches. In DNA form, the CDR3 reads TGTGCCAGCAGTGTAGGGGTAGCGGGGTATGAGACCCAGTACTTC. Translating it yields CASSVGVAGYETQYF. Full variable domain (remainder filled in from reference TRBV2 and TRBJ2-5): EPEVTQTPSHQVTQMGQEVILRCVPISNHLYFYWYRQILGQKVEFLVSFYNNEISEKSEIFDDQFSVERPDGSNFTLKIRSTKLEDSAMYFCASSVGVAGYETQYFGPGTRLLVL.

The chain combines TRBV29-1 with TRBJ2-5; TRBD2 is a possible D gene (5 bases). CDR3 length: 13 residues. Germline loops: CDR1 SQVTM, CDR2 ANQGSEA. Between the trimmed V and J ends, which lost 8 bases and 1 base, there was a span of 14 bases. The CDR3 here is CSSPGKSQETQYF. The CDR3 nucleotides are TGCAGCTCCCCCGGGAAGTCCCAAGAGACCCAGTACTTC.

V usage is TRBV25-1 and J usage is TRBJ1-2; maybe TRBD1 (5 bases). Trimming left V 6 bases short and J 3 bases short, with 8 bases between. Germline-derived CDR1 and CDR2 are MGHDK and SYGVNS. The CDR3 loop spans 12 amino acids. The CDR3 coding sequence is TGTGCCAGCAGGGGGACGGACTATGGCTACACCTTC. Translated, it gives CASRGTDYGYTF.

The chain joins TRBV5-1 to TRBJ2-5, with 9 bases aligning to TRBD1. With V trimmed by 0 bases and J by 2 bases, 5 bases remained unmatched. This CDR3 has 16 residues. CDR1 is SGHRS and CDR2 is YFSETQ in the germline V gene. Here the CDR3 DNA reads TGCGCCAGCAGCTTGGGACAGGGGGGCGGGCAAGAGACCCAGTACTTC. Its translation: CASSLGQGGGQETQYF.

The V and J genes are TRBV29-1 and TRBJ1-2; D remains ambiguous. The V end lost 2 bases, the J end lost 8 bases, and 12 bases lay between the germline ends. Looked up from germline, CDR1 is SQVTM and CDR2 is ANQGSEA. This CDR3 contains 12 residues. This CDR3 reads CSVEPFSGGYTF. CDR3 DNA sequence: TGCAGCGTTGAACCATTTTCGGGAGGCTACACCTTC.

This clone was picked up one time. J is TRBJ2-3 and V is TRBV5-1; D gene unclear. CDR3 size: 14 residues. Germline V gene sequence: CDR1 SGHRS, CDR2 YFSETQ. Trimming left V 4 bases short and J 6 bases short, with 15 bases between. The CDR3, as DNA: TGCGCCAGCAGCCGGATAGATGGTGCGGATACGCAGTATTTT. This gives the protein CASSRIDGADTQYF.

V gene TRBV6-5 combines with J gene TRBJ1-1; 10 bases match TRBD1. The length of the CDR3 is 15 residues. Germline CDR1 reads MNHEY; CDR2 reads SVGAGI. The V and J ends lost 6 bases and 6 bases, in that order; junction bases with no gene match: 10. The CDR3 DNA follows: TGTGCCAGCAGAAAGGGACAGGGGCGGACAGCTGAAGCTTTCTTT. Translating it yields CASRKGQGRTAEAFF.

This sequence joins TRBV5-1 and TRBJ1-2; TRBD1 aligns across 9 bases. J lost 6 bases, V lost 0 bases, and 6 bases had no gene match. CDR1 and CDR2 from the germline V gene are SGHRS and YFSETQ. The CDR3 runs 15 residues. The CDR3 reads CASSLGYWTGDGYTF. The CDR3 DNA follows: TGCGCCAGCAGCTTGGGATATTGGACAGGGGATGGCTACACCTTC. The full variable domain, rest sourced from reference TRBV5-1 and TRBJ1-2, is KAGVTQTPRYLIKTRGQQVTLSCSPISGHRSVSWYQQTPGQGLQFLFEYFSETQRNKGNFPGRFSGRQFSNSRSEMNVSTLELGDSALYLCASSLGYWTGDGYTFGSGTRLTVV.

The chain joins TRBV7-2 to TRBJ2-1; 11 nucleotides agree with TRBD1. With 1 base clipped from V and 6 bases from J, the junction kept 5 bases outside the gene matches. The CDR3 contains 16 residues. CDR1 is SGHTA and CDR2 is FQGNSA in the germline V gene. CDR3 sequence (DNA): TGTGCCAGCAGCTTAGTTGGGACAGGGGGGGGCAATGAGCAGTTCTTC. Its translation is CASSLVGTGGGNEQFF. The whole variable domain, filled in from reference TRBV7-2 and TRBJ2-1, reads GAGVSQSPSNKVTEKGKDVELRCDPISGHTALYWYRQSLGQGLEFLIYFQGNSAPDKSGLPSDRFSAERTGGSVSTLTIQRTQQEDSAVYLCASSLVGTGGGNEQFFGPGTRLTVL.

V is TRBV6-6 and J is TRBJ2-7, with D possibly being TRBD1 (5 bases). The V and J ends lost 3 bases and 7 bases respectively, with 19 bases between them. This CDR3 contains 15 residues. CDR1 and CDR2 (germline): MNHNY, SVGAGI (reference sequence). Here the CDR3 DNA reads TGTGCCAGCAGTTATTTGGGGCAGGGCGTTGGGGAGCAGTACTTC. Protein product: CASSYLGQGVGEQYF.

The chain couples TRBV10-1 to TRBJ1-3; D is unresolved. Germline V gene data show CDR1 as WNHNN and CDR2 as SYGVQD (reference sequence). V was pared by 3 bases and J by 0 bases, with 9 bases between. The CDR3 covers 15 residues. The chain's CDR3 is CASSDNSVSGNTIYF. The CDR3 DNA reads TGCGCCAGCAGTGATAACTCGGTCTCTGGAAACACCATATATTTT.

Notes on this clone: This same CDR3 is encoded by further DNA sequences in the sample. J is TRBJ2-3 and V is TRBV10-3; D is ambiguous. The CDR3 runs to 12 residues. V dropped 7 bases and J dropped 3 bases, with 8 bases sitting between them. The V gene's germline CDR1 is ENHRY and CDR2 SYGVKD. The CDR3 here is CAITSGTDTQYF. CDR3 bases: TGTGCCATCACCTCCGGGACAGATACGCAGTATTTT.

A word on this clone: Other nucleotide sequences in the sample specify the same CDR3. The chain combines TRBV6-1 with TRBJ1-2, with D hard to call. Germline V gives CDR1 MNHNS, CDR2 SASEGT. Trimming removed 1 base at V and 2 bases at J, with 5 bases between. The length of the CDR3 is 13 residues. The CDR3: CASSEGRNYGYTF. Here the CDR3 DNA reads TGTGCCAGCAGTGAAGGCAGGAACTATGGCTACACCTTC.